The 26 T cell receptor beta chains in this list originate from one sample, sequenced in a study of T cell responses to AZD1222 COVID-19 vaccine. Only in-frame clones appear in the TCRdb table, and some are missing; sequencing was by immunoSEQ multiplex PCR. This sample yields 50,000 to 65,000 clones, of which 75% to 95% are seen a single time; roughly 6% belongs to the top ten. The sequencing here drew on peripheral blood, taken 28 days after the second dose of the MenACWY control vaccine. The source is an adult who received the MenACWY meningococcal vaccine as a control.

This clone showed up just once. The chain employs TRBV4-1 and TRBJ1-1; the D gene is possibly TRBD1 (5 bases). Germline values: CDR1 MGHRA, CDR2 YSYEKL. The CDR3 totals 15 residues. Trimming left V 0 bases short and J 1 base short, with 9 bases between. This CDR3 reads CASSQDPQGNTEAFF. CDR3 DNA: TGCGCCAGCAGCCAAGACCCCCAGGGGAACACTGAAGCTTTCTTT.

The chain couples TRBV19 to TRBJ1-4; a possible D gene is TRBD1 (5 bases). The ends were cut back, 8 bases at V and 5 bases at J, with 15 bases in the middle. This CDR3 has 14 residues. Looked up from germline, CDR1 is LNHDA and CDR2 is SQIVND (reference sequence). The CDR3 is CASDRGALNEKLFF. CDR3 sequence (DNA): TGTGCCAGTGATAGGGGTGCGTTGAATGAAAAACTGTTTTTT. The full variable domain, rest sourced from reference TRBV19 and TRBJ1-4, is DGGITQSPKYLFRKEGQNVTLSCEQNLNHDAMYWYRQDPGQGLRLIYYSQIVNDFQKGDIAEGYSVSREKKESFPLTVTSAQKNPTAFYLCASDRGALNEKLFFGSGTQLSVL.

V gene TRBV27 combines with J gene TRBJ1-2, with D tentatively TRBD1 (6 bases). Germline assignment: CDR1 MNHEY and CDR2 SMNVEV (reference sequence). With 0 bases removed from V and 6 bases from J, the gap between germline ends came to 17 bases. The CDR3 has 16 amino acids. The chain's CDR3 is CASSLSGGGFGDGYTF. For the CDR3, the DNA is TGTGCCAGCAGTTTATCAGGGGGAGGATTCGGCGATGGCTACACCTTC.

The chain employs TRBV7-8 and TRBJ2-2, with D possibly being TRBD2 (5 bases). Trimming removed 6 bases at V and 1 base at J, with 9 bases between. Per the germline V gene, CDR1 is SGHVS and CDR2 is FQNEAQ. The CDR3 is made up of 14 amino acids. The CDR3 reads CASRLDLNTGELFF. CDR3 coding DNA: TGTGCCAGCAGACTAGACTTGAACACCGGGGAGCTGTTTTTT.

This clone has a single count. Here the CDR3 DNA reads TGTGCCATCAGTGCGGGCCAGGGGGATACGCAGTATTTT. Translating it yields CAISAGQGDTQYF. This chain uses TRBV10-3 with TRBJ2-3; tentative D call: TRBD1 (6 bases). This CDR3 has 13 amino acids. V was trimmed by 4 bases and J by 6 bases, leaving 11 bases between them. Germline-derived CDR1 and CDR2 are ENHRY and SYGVKD.

V and J are TRBV6-5 and TRBJ2-1; 10 bases map to TRBD2. The CDR3 extends over 15 amino acids. CDR1 and CDR2 from the germline V gene are MNHEY and SVGAGI. J gave up 10 bases and V 0 bases, and 6 bases lay outside the gene matches. The CDR3 DNA sequence: TGTGCCAGCAGTTACTCCCTAGCGGGAGCTGTGGAGCAGTTCTTC. It yields the protein CASSYSLAGAVEQFF.

A remark on this clone: The junction differs from germline at one of its ends, possibly a read error. J is TRBJ1-2 and V is TRBV7-9; D unresolved. The CDR3 consists of 12 residues. The V gene's germline CDR1 is SEHNR and CDR2 FQNEAQ (reference sequence). CDR3 in amino acids: CASSLGPNGYTF. For the CDR3, the DNA is TGTGCCAGCAGTTTAGGTCCGAATGGCTACACCTTC.

The CDR3 nucleotides are TGTGCCAGCAGGGCAGGGGGCGGTGGAAACACCATATATTTT. The encoded protein is CASRAGGGGNTIYF. The chain combines TRBV2 with TRBJ1-3; 8 nucleotides agree with TRBD1. Germline V CDR1 and CDR2: SNHLY, FYNNEI. This CDR3 has 14 residues. V shed 6 bases and J 3 bases; nucleotides not matched to a gene: 4.

The sample holds a few counts of this clone. This sequence joins TRBV3-1 (or the pseudogene TRBV3-2) and TRBJ2-6, with no clear D. V shed 0 bases and J shed 0 bases, with 0 bases lying between them. CDR3 length equals 14 residues. In germline, CDR1 is LGHDT, CDR2 YNNKEL (reference sequence). The CDR3 here is CASSQDSGANVLTF. As DNA, the CDR3 is TGTGCCAGCAGCCAAGACTCTGGGGCCAACGTCCTGACTTTC.

The chain combines TRBV9 with TRBJ1-3; D is unclear. This CDR3 region has 16 residues. Germline CDR1 reads SGDLS; CDR2 reads YYNGEE. V was clipped by 0 bases and J by 0 bases, with 10 bases between them. The CDR3 region has the DNA TGTGCCAGCAGCGTAGGTACGACGGCCTCTGGAAACACCATATATTTT. Translation: CASSVGTTASGNTIYF.

This clone was detected a few times. The chain carries TRBV4-1 and TRBJ2-1; TRBD2 matches at 7 bases. With V trimmed by 1 base and J by 4 bases, 4 bases remained unmatched. The CDR3 contains 15 residues. Germline lookup yields CDR1 MGHRA and CDR2 YSYEKL. CDR3 region: CASSQVSSGYNEQFF. In DNA form, the CDR3 reads TGCGCCAGCAGCCAAGTCTCTAGCGGATACAATGAGCAGTTCTTC.

The chain carries TRBV6-5 and TRBJ1-2; no definite D call. Trimming pared 0 bases from V and 5 bases from J, leaving 10 bases between. This CDR3 has 14 amino acids. CDR1 and CDR2 (germline): MNHEY, SVGAGI. CDR3 sequence (DNA): TGTGCCAGCAGTTACTCGTCAGACGAGTATGGCTACACCTTC. Translated: CASSYSSDEYGYTF.

The rearrangement links TRBV19 to TRBJ2-4; D is possibly TRBD1 or TRBD2 (5 bases each). The germline gives CDR1 LNHDA, CDR2 SQIVND (reference sequence). V was cut by 5 bases and J by 8 bases, with 16 bases left in between. The CDR3 spans 14 residues. CDR3 in DNA: TGTGCCAGTAGTCAGACAGATCGAGGGGACATTCAGTACTTC. Its protein is CASSQTDRGDIQYF.

The V call is TRBV5-5, the J call TRBJ1-4, with D possibly TRBD1 on 6 matching bases. The germline V gene encodes CDR1 SGHKS and CDR2 YYEKEE (reference sequence). The V end lost 3 bases, the J end lost 5 bases, and 11 bases lay between the germline ends. This CDR3 has 14 residues. CDR3 sequence (DNA): TGTGCCAGCAGCTCCGGGACAATGAATGAAAAACTGTTTTTT. Encoded protein: CASSSGTMNEKLFF.

V usage is TRBV21-1 and J usage is TRBJ2-7; TRBD2 was called by the table and not checked on the DNA. TRBV21-1 is termed a pseudogene. The CDR3 length is 14 residues. CDR3 coding DNA: TGTGCCAGCAGCGCCCGTCGGGACTTCCACGAGCAGTACTTC. It encodes CASSARRDFHEQYF.

This clone was counted a few times. The V and J genes are TRBV7-2 and TRBJ2-7; 7 nucleotides agree with TRBD1. Germline V gene sequence: CDR1 SGHTA, CDR2 FQGNSA. The CDR3 has 14 residues. J lost 2 bases, V lost 3 bases, and 4 bases had no gene match. The CDR3, as DNA: TGTGCCAGCAGCTTCGCACAGGGGCCCTACGAGCAGTACTTC. As protein: CASSFAQGPYEQYF.

The rearrangement joins TRBV19 to TRBJ2-4, with D perhaps TRBD1 (6 bases). Germline V lookup: CDR1 LNHDA, CDR2 SQIVND (reference sequence). The V and J ends lost 6 bases and 0 bases respectively, with 21 bases between them. CDR3 size: 18 residues. CDR3 sequence: CASSAERGTPIAKNIQYF. The CDR3, as DNA: TGTGCCAGTAGCGCTGAAAGGGGGACACCAATAGCCAAAAACATTCAGTACTTC.

The CDR3 coding sequence is TGTGCCAGTGACAGGGGAGGAGGCTACACCTTC. This gives the protein CASDRGGGYTF. The V call is TRBV6-5, the J call TRBJ1-2, with 8 nucleotides matching TRBD1. Germline values: CDR1 MNHEY, CDR2 SVGAGI. V lost 9 bases to trimming and J lost 8 bases; unmatched junction nucleotides: 5. The CDR3 length is 11 residues.

The V and J genes are TRBV6-5 and TRBJ2-3, with 7 bases aligning to TRBD2. The CDR3 is 16 residues long. In germline, CDR1 is MNHEY, CDR2 SVGAGI. The ends lost 0 bases at V and 0 bases at J; junction bases unmatched: 3. CDR3 in DNA: TGTGCCAGCAGTTACTCGAGGGAGGGAAGCACAGATACGCAGTATTTT. Protein: CASSYSREGSTDTQYF.

The chain joins TRBV7-9 to TRBJ2-1; 11 bases match TRBD2. The CDR3 is made up of 16 amino acids. CDR1 is SEHNR and CDR2 is FQNEAQ in the germline V gene (reference sequence). V was clipped by 5 bases and J by 4 bases; unmatched bases: 7. The CDR3 DNA sequence: TGTGCCAGCAGCCAGCGACTAGCGGGAAAGTACAATGAGCAGTTCTTC. Amino acids: CASSQRLAGKYNEQFF.

About this clone: Other DNA sequences in the same sample also yield this CDR3. This rearrangement joins TRBV6-6 to TRBJ1-5; D ambiguous. CDR3 length equals 14 residues. V lost 3 bases, J lost 0 bases, and 6 bases lay in between. Germline loops: CDR1 MNHNY, CDR2 SVGAGI (reference sequence). Here the CDR3 reads CASSYRDSNQPQHF. The CDR3 nucleotides are TGTGCCAGCAGTTATCGAGATAGCAATCAGCCCCAGCATTTT.

The rearrangement uses TRBV7-2 and TRBJ1-5; D ambiguous. Trimming removed 3 bases from V and 4 bases from J, with 7 bases in between. Germline V lookup: CDR1 SGHTA, CDR2 FQGNSA. This CDR3 has 13 residues. This CDR3 reads CASSFGRNQPQHF. The CDR3 DNA sequence: TGTGCCAGCAGCTTCGGGCGAAATCAGCCCCAGCATTTT.

The chain is built from TRBV12-3 or TRBV12-4 and TRBJ1-1; D might be TRBD1 (6 bases). The CDR3 extends over 10 amino acids. The germline V and J ends were trimmed by 6 bases and 8 bases, with 7 bases remaining between them. The CDR3 nucleotides are TGTGCCAGCAGACAGGGAGAAGCTTTCTTT. Protein: CASRQGEAFF.

The V call is TRBV25-1, the J call TRBJ1-1, with 7 bases fitting TRBD1. This CDR3 has 12 residues. The J segment lost 7 bases and the V segment lost 6 bases, leaving 5 bases of the junction unmatched. Germline-derived CDR1 and CDR2 are MGHDK and SYGVNS. CDR3 bases: TGTGCCAGCAGGACAGGGTCGGTTGAAGCTTTCTTT. It specifies CASRTGSVEAFF. The variable domain in full, completed from reference TRBV25-1 and TRBJ1-1, reads EADIYQTPRYLVIGTGKKITLECSQTMGHDKMYWYQQDPGMELHLIHYSYGVNSTEKGDLSSESTVSRIRTEHFPLTLESARPSHTSQYLCASRTGSVEAFFGQGTRLTVV.

The chain is built from TRBV10-2 and TRBJ2-3; TRBD2 matches 7 bases. Germline-derived CDR1 and CDR2 are WSHSY and SAAADI. The CDR3 totals 14 residues. V was pared by 10 bases and J by 4 bases, with 11 bases of the junction left unmatched. The CDR3 here is CATQESLAADTQYF. The CDR3 DNA sequence: TGCGCCACCCAGGAGAGTCTAGCGGCAGATACGCAGTATTTT.

The J gene is TRBJ1-3, the V gene TRBV6-5, with a weak D call TRBD1 (6 bases). This CDR3 spans 14 amino acids. In germline, CDR1 is MNHEY, CDR2 SVGAGI. The V gene lost 6 bases and the J gene lost 2 bases, with 11 bases spanning the gap. CDR3 protein: CASRKTGPGNTIYF. The CDR3 DNA reads as TGTGCCAGCAGGAAGACAGGACCTGGAAACACCATATATTTT.